The 12 T cell receptor beta chains listed next were all sequenced from one sample in a study of cytomegalovirus exposure and HLA in healthy donors. In the PCR, 60 Vbeta and 13 Jbeta primers were used. The assay was immunoSEQ multiplex PCR, and TCRdb's table has in-frame clones only and misses some. The sample has some 150,000 clones; over 70% are singletons. Source material: PBMCs. The receptor source for this set is a man aged 25 to 45 in good health and CMV-seropositive.

The chain couples TRBV5-1 to TRBJ2-5; D possibly corresponds to TRBD1 (5 bases). Looked up from germline, CDR1 is SGHRS and CDR2 is YFSETQ. The CDR3 contains 15 residues. Deletions cut 0 bases from V and 4 bases from J, with 13 bases between. The DNA of the CDR3 is TGCGCCAGCAGCTTGGCCAGGGCCGTGGGAGAGACCCAGTACTTC. Protein product: CASSLARAVGETQYF.

This sequence joins TRBV6-1 and TRBJ1-1; 7 bases match TRBD1. The CDR3 contains 14 residues. Trimming removed 7 bases from V and 5 bases from J; junction bases left unmatched: 10. From germline, CDR1 is MNHNS and CDR2 SASEGT. This chain's CDR3 is CASNRGQLRTEAFF. The CDR3 bases are TGTGCCAGCAACCGGGGACAGTTGAGGACTGAAGCTTTCTTT.

The rearrangement uses TRBV5-1 and TRBJ1-2; TRBD1 might be the D (6 bases). V was cut by 2 bases and J by 7 bases, with 15 bases left in between. Germline values: CDR1 SGHRS, CDR2 YFSETQ. The CDR3 length is 14 residues. The CDR3 protein is CASSLQGAQGGYTF. The CDR3 DNA sequence: TGCGCCAGCAGCTTACAGGGCGCCCAGGGTGGCTACACCTTC.

This chain links TRBV9 with TRBJ2-7, with TRBD2 matching over 7 bases. J was trimmed by 7 bases and V by 2 bases; bases with no gene match: 15. This CDR3 has 16 residues. Germline assignment: CDR1 SGDLS and CDR2 YYNGEE. Here the CDR3 reads CASSVRVAGLSGEQYF. The CDR3 nucleotides are TGTGCCAGCAGCGTTCGAGTAGCGGGTCTCAGTGGAGAGCAGTACTTC. Full variable domain (remainder filled in from reference TRBV9 and TRBJ2-7): DSGVTQTPKHLITATGQRVTLRCSPRSGDLSVYWYQQSLDQGLQFLIQYYNGEERAKGNILERFSAQQFPDLHSELNLSSLELGDSALYFCASSVRVAGLSGEQYFGPGTRLTVT.

The chain carries TRBV4-2 and TRBJ1-2, with 7 bases that match TRBD1. In germline, CDR1 is LGHNA, CDR2 YNFKEQ. CDR3 length equals 15 residues. V trimming: 1 base; J trimming: 2 bases; junction bases outside the gene matches: 4. CDR3 region: CASSQVTGQNYGYTF. In DNA form, the CDR3 reads TGTGCCAGCAGCCAAGTGACGGGACAGAACTATGGCTACACCTTC.

This chain joins TRBV6-1 and TRBJ2-3; the D is unclear. V was clipped by 3 bases and J by 1 base, with 8 bases between them. The CDR3 has 14 amino acids. In germline, CDR1 is MNHNS, CDR2 SASEGT. This chain's CDR3 is CASSDLPGTDTQYF. CDR3 DNA: TGTGCCAGCAGTGATCTCCCGGGCACAGATACGCAGTATTTT.

The CDR3 loop is CASSWAGKGTDTQYF. CDR3 DNA: TGTGCCAGCAGTTGGGCGGGGAAGGGCACAGATACGCAGTATTTT. The chain links TRBV27 to TRBJ2-3, with D possibly being TRBD2 (6 bases). Trimming removed 4 bases at V and 1 base at J, with 12 bases between. Germline values: CDR1 MNHEY, CDR2 SMNVEV (reference sequence). This CDR3 has 15 residues.

This clone was seen a handful of times. This rearrangement joins TRBV28 to TRBJ2-7, with TRBD2 identical over 7 bases. With V trimmed by 5 bases and J by 5 bases, 21 bases remained unmatched. Germline-derived CDR1 and CDR2 are MDHEN and SYDVKM. The CDR3 covers 18 residues. The CDR3 region has the DNA TGTGCCAGCAGTCCGAGGGACTATAACTACCTGTCCCCCCACGAGCAGTACTTC. Amino acid sequence: CASSPRDYNYLSPHEQYF.

The genes are TRBV6-1 and TRBJ2-5, with a weak D call TRBD1 (5 bases). Germline V lookup: CDR1 MNHNS, CDR2 SASEGT. Trimming stripped 8 bases from V and 5 bases from J, with 15 bases between. This CDR3 spans 13 amino acids. The CDR3 nucleotides read TGTGCCAGCGCCCGACAGAGGCAGGAGACCCAGTACTTC. Amino acids: CASARQRQETQYF.

The rearrangement uses TRBV6-5 and TRBJ2-7; 13 nucleotides match TRBD2. This CDR3 is built from 15 residues. With V trimmed by 7 bases and J by 4 bases, 7 bases remained unmatched. Germline V lookup: CDR1 MNHEY, CDR2 SVGAGI. CDR3 protein: CASTRTSGSGYEQYF. The CDR3 region has the DNA TGTGCCAGCACCCGGACTAGCGGGAGTGGGTACGAGCAGTACTTC.

This chain links TRBV11-2 with TRBJ2-7; D is ambiguous. The V end lost 0 bases, the J end lost 4 bases, and 4 bases lay between the germline ends. This CDR3 has 12 residues. In germline, CDR1 is SGHAT, CDR2 FQNNGV. CDR3 DNA sequence: TGTGCCAGCAGCTTAGACGGGTACGAGCAGTACTTC. Encoded protein: CASSLDGYEQYF.

The chain recombines TRBV6-5 with TRBJ2-7; TRBD2 is a possible D gene (6 bases). V lost 0 bases and J 0 bases, leaving 12 bases between the germline ends. Germline assignment: CDR1 MNHEY and CDR2 SVGAGI. The CDR3 is 16 residues long. The CDR3 nucleotides read TGTGCCAGCAGTTACTCCCTGGTAGCGGACTCCTACGAGCAGTACTTC. Its translation is CASSYSLVADSYEQYF.